This TCR beta chain was recorded in a study of blood T cell repertoires in COVID-19 (dated by TCRdb to 2018 to 2021). For context, the study as a whole: Samples from collaborators originated in the United States, Italy and Spain and spanned both the acute and convalescent phases of COVID-19. The prospective study material was composed of cDNA or gDNA derived from T cells, B-cell-depleted T cells, or PBMCs. Deeply sampled blood TCRbeta repertoires from subjects exposed to, actively infected with, or recovered from COVID-19 were included in the dataset. The repertoires were released in a freely available public database meant as a resource for research on the immune response to SARS-CoV-2. Samples were obtained from the ongoing ImmuneRACE study (first 160 participants) and from over a thousand subjects provided by 6 global collaborators. Sample metadata almost always included a de-identified subject ID, COVID-19 status, age in years and sex. HLA class I and class II types, where available, came from metadata supplied by the sample provider rather than from assay-based typing.

TCRbeta CDR3 regions were amplified from genomic DNA by means of the immunoSEQ Assay, a bias-controlled multiplex PCR. Concerning the study's data processing: The number of nucleated cells in each sample was estimated by amplification of reference gene primers within the assay. To quantify the absolute abundance of each unique TCRbeta CDR3 rearrangement, sequence reads were collapsed and filtered. Productive Simpson clonality was computed per sample as the square root of Simpson's diversity index over productive rearrangements. TCRdb took this table from immuneACCESS and kept in-frame rearrangements with V and J called. Such tables lack part of the clones; where checked against another copy, unresolved V genes explain under half of the gap, and the rest is unexplained. V and J calls plus clone size are reproduced from that table; the DNA served to infer D and trimming. The sample table contains roughly 180,000 clones; only one count was recorded for roughly 85% of them. The top ten clones comprise roughly 8.6% of the sample.

V drops 4 bases and J drops 6 bases, leaving 11 bases in between. Reading the germline V gene gives CDR1 KGHDR and CDR2 SFDVKD. The CDR3 contains 14 residues, cysteine and phenylalanine counted. The retained sequence is limited to the CDR3, 42 bases, with the frame set at the first base. As to this clone: Its binding antigen is unknown. Base qualities are missing; no much larger clone stands one base away.

Collaborating institutions collected whole blood in K2EDTA tubes following their own protocols. For TCRbeta analysis, collaborators shipped samples in one of three forms: frozen whole blood, isolated PBMCs, or DNA extracted from either of those sample types. Beyond this particular receptor, the publication reports: Clinical and demographic metadata were provided uncurated, with the amount varying by source and participant.

This TCR was recovered from a man aged 60-69 years with acute or convalescent COVID-19. The sequenced sample was peripheral blood. The chain employs TRBV24-1 and TRBJ2-2, with a tentative D gene TRBD1 over 6 matching bases. The CDR3 loop reads CATSDPRQAGELFF. The bases are TGTGCCACCAGTGACCCCCGACAGGCCGGGGAGCTGTTTTTT.